This TCR beta chain originates from a study of T-cell memory formation after mild COVID-19. Regarding the study as a whole: In pre-infection memory, a portion of responding clones appeared, which suggested that cross-reactive memory joined. Shrinking CD4+ clones resided mostly in CM and EM, and CD8+ ones in EMRA. From day 15 to 85, contracting clones were balanced between CD4 and CD8, whereas later expanders leaned toward CD4+.

Points on this clonotype: No antigen is known for it.

Looked up from germline, CDR1 is SEHNR and CDR2 is FQNEAQ (reference sequence). V was pared by 6 bases and J by 2 bases, with 12 bases between. The CDR3 covers 14 residues. In TCRdb, the 5' RACE reads were re-called with MiXCR into one record per CDR3 protein. The profile covers about 180,000 distinct CDR3 sequences, with 16% appearing a single time and roughly 2.1% taken by the ten largest. This TCR was recovered from an adult woman who had mild COVID-19 (a few samples of this study predate the infection). Cell type and time point are not known. Specimen: PBMCs or a T cell subset sorted from them (not recorded which). The chain uses TRBV7-9 and TRBJ2-3; D ambiguous. CDR3 residues: CASSPSGNTDTQYF. In DNA, the CDR3 is TGTGCCAGCAGTCCCTCCGGTAACACAGATACGCAGTATTTT.